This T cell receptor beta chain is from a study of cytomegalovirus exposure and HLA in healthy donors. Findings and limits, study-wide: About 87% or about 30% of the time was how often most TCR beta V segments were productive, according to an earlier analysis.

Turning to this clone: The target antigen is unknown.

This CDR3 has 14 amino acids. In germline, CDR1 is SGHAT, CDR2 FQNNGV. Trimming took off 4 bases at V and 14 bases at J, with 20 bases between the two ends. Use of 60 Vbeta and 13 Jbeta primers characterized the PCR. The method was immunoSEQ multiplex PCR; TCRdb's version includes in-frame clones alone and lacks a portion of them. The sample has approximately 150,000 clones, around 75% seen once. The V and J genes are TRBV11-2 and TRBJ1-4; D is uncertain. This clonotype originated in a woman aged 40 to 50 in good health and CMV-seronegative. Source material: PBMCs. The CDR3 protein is CASSSRRHHRSLFF. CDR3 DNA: TGTGCCAGCAGCTCCCGGCGACATCATAGAAGTCTGTTTTTT. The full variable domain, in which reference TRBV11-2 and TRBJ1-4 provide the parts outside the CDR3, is EAGVAQSPRYKIIEKRQSVAFWCNPISGHATLYWYQQILGQGPKLLIQFQNNGVVDDSQLPKDRFSAERLKGVDSTLKIQPAKLEDSAVYLCASSSRRHHRSLFFGSGTQLSVL.